One sample yielded the 10 T cell receptor beta chains listed below, sequenced in a study of blood T cell repertoires in COVID-19 (dated by TCRdb to about 2020). The library was produced with the immunoSEQ multiplex PCR assay. TCRdb limited this immuneACCESS table to in-frame rearrangements with V and J called. A share of clones is missing; checked studies link under half to unresolved V genes, and the rest is unexplained. In all, the sample holds 20,000 to 25,000 clones, and roughly 90% of those were seen once. In total, the top ten clones hold approximately 12% of the sample. The sequencing input was peripheral blood. Source of these receptors: a human donor in a cohort sampled during active COVID-19. The donor label of this sample is uncertain.

The DNA of the CDR3 is TGCGCCAGCAGCCTGACAGGGGACTACGAGCAGTACTTC. Its protein product is CASSLTGDYEQYF. The rearrangement joins TRBV5-1 to TRBJ2-7, with 8 nucleotides matching TRBD1. Per the germline V gene, CDR1 is SGHRS and CDR2 is YFSETQ. V lost 4 bases and J lost 3; bases outside the gene matches: 3. This CDR3 region has 13 residues.

V usage is TRBV14 and J usage is TRBJ2-2; 12 bases line up with TRBD2. The junction had 4 bases not matched to a gene; V was cut back by 0 bases and J by 5 bases. The CDR3 loop spans 17 amino acids. CDR1 SGHDN and CDR2 FVKESK come from the germline V gene. The CDR3, as DNA: TGTGCCAGCAGCCAAGATGTGACTAGCGGGAGAACCGGGGAGCTGTTTTTT. Translating it yields CASSQDVTSGRTGELFF.

The chain couples TRBV7-3 to TRBJ2-2; 9 positions match TRBD1. Germline lookup yields CDR1 SGHTA and CDR2 FQGTGA. This CDR3 has 15 residues. V lost 5 bases, J lost 7 bases, and 8 bases stayed unmatched. The CDR3 region has the DNA TGTGCCAGCAGCCCGGGACAGGGACGGGGCGGGGAGCTGTTTTTT. Translating it yields CASSPGQGRGGELFF.

The J gene is TRBJ2-4, the V gene TRBV5-6; D call uncertain. Trimming removed 0 bases from V and 8 bases from J, with 15 bases in between. The CDR3 spans 15 residues. Germline values: CDR1 SGHDT, CDR2 YYEEEE. Written as DNA, the CDR3 is TGTGCCAGCAGCTTGGCCAGTCCGGGTTGGGACATTCAGTACTTC. Translation gives CASSLASPGWDIQYF.

The J gene is TRBJ2-2, the V gene TRBV30; the D gene is possibly TRBD2 (6 bases). CDR3 length equals 15 residues. Germline V lookup: CDR1 GTSNPN, CDR2 SVGIG (reference sequence). V lost 2 bases and J lost 4, with 14 bases in between. Written as DNA, the CDR3 is TGTGCCTGGAGTCGGGACTCCGGGGGCACCGGGGAGCTGTTTTTT. This encodes CAWSRDSGGTGELFF.

V is TRBV3-1 (or the pseudogene TRBV3-2) and J is TRBJ2-2; 12 nucleotides match TRBD2. Germline CDR1 LGHDT, CDR2 YNNKEL (reference sequence). With V trimmed by 2 bases and J by 6 bases, 13 bases remained unmatched. The CDR3 is made up of 19 amino acids. The CDR3 spells CASSQRASGRARGAGELFF. In DNA form, the CDR3 reads TGTGCCAGCAGCCAAAGGGCTAGCGGGAGGGCCCGCGGGGCCGGGGAGCTGTTTTTT.

CDR3 amino acids: CASSPRPRTATYEQYF. As DNA, the CDR3 is TGTGCCAGCAGTCCTCGCCCGAGGACTGCCACCTACGAGCAGTACTTC. The chain links TRBV6-6 to TRBJ2-7; TRBD2 is a possible D gene (5 bases). The CDR3 is 16 residues long. Germline values: CDR1 MNHNY, CDR2 SVGAGI (reference sequence). V lost 5 bases and J lost 2, with 19 bases in between.

This clone has more than one count but fewer than ten. J is TRBJ1-5 and V is TRBV6-5, with 8 positions matching TRBD1. V shed 5 bases and J 2 bases; nucleotides not matched to a gene: 5. This CDR3 has 15 amino acids. The germline V gene encodes CDR1 MNHEY and CDR2 SVGAGI. Here the CDR3 DNA reads TGTGCCAGCAGTCCCAGGGGGCTTGGCAATCAGCCCCAGCATTTT. Translation gives CASSPRGLGNQPQHF.

This clone showed up just a few times. The rearrangement links TRBV7-9 to TRBJ1-2, with 10 bases identical to TRBD1. Trimming at V came to 1 base and at J to 7 bases, leaving 0 bases not matched to a gene. CDR3 length: 13 residues. Germline values: CDR1 SEHNR, CDR2 FQNEAQ (reference sequence). The CDR3 DNA sequence: TGTGCCAGCAGCTTAGGACAGGGGGCTGGCTACACCTTC. Protein product: CASSLGQGAGYTF. The full variable domain, with the rest looked up from reference TRBV7-9 and TRBJ1-2, is DTGVSQNPRHKITKRGQNVTFRCDPISEHNRLYWYRQTLGQGPEFLTYFQNEAQLEKSRLLSDRFSAERPKGSFSTLEIQRTEQGDSAMYLCASSLGQGAGYTFGSGTRLTVV.

The rearrangement uses TRBV6-1 and TRBJ2-5; 7 bases fit TRBD2. Per the germline V gene, CDR1 is MNHNS and CDR2 is SASEGT. CDR3 length: 15 amino acids. With V trimmed by 3 bases and J by 5 bases, 9 bases remained unmatched. CDR3 DNA: TGTGCCAGCAGTGAGGGAGGGAGTCTCGAGGAGACCCAGTACTTC. Amino acid sequence: CASSEGGSLEETQYF.